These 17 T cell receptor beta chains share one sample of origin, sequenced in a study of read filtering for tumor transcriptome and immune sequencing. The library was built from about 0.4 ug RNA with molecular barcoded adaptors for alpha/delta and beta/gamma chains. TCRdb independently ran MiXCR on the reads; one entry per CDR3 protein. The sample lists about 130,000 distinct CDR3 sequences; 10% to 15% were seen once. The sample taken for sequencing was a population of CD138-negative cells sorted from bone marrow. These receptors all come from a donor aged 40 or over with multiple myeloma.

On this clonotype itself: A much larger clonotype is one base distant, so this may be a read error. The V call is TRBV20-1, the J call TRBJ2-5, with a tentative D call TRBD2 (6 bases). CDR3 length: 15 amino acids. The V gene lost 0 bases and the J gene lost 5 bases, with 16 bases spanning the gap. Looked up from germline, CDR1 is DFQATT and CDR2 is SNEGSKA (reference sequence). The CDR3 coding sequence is TGCAGTGCTAGAGAAGGCAGCGGGCGAGGCGAGACCCAGTACTTC. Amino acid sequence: CSAREGSGRGETQYF.

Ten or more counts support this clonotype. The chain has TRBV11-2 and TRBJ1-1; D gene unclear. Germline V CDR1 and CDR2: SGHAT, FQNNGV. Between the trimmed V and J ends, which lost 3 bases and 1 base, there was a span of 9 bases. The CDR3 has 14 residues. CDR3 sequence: CASSLAGSNTEAFF. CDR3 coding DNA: TGTGCCAGCAGCTTGGCTGGGTCGAACACTGAAGCTTTCTTT.

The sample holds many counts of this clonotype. This CDR3 reads CSAARNNEQFF. CDR3 nucleotides: TGCAGTGCTGCTAGGAACAATGAGCAGTTCTTC. The chain has TRBV20-1 and TRBJ2-1, with D uncertain. V lost 5 bases to trimming and J lost 5 bases, with 7 bases between them. Germline V gene sequence: CDR1 DFQATT, CDR2 SNEGSKA (reference sequence). CDR3 length: 11 residues.

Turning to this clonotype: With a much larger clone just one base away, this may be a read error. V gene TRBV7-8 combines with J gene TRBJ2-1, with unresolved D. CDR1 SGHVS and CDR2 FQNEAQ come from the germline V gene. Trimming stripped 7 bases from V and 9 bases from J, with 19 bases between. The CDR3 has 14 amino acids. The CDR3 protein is CASTRSGTNSEQFF. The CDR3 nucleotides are TGTGCCAGCACCCGTTCGGGCACCAACAGTGAGCAGTTCTTC.

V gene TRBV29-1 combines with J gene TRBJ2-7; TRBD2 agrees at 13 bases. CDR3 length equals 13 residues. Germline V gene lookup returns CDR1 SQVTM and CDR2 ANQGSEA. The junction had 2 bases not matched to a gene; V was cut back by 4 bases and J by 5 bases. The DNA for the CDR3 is TGCAGCGTTGGGACTAGCGGGAGCCACGAGCAGTACTTC. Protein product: CSVGTSGSHEQYF.

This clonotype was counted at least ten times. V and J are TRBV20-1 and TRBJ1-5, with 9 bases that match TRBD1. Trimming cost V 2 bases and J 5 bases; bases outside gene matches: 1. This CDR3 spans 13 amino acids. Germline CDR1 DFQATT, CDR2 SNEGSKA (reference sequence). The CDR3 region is CSARTGGDQPQHF. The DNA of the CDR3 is TGCAGTGCTAGAACAGGGGGCGATCAGCCCCAGCATTTT.

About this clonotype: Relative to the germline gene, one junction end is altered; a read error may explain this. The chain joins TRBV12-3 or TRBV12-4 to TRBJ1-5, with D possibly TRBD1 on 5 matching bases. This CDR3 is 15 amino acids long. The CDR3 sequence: CVSSLLGDSNQPQHF. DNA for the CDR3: TGTGTCAGCAGTTTGCTAGGGGATAGCAATCAGCCCCAGCATTTT.

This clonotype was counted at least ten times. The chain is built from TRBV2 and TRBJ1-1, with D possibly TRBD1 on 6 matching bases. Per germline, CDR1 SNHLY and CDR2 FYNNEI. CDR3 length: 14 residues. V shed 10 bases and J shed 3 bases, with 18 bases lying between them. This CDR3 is CATRSGGSYTEAFF. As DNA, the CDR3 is TGTGCCACCAGGTCGGGGGGCTCGTACACTGAAGCTTTCTTT.

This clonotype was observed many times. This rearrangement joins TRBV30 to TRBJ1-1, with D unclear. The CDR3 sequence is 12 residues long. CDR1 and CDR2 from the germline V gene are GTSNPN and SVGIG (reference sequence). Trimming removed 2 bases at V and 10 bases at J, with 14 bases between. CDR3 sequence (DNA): TGTGCCTGGAGTTTAAGCGGTGATCGAGCTTTCTTT. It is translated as CAWSLSGDRAFF.

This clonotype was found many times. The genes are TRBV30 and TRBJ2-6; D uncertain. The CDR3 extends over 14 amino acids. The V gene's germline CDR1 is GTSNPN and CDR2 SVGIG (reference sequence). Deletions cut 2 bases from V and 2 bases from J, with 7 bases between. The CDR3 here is CAWSRDTGANVLTF. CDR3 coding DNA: TGTGCCTGGAGTCGTGATACTGGGGCCAACGTCCTGACTTTC.

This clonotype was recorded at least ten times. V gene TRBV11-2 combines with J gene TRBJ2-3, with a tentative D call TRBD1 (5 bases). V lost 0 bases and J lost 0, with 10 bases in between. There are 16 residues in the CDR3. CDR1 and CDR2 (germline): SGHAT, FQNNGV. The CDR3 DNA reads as TGTGCCAGCAGCTTAGATCGGACATCCAGCACAGATACGCAGTATTTT. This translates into CASSLDRTSSTDTQYF.

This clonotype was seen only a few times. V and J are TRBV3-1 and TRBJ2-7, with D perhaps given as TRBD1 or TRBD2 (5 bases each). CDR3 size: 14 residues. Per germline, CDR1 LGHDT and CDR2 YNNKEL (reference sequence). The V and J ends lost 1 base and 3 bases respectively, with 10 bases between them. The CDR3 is CASSQAGTHYEQYF. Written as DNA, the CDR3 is TGTGCCAGCAGCCAAGCCGGGACCCACTACGAGCAGTACTTC.

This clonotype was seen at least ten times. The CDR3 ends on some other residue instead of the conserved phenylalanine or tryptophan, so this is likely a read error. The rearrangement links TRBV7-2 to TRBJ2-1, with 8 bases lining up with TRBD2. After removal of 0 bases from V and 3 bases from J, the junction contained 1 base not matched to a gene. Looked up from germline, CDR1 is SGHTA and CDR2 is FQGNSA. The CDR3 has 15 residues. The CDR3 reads CASSLASGVYNEQFL. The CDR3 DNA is TGTGCCAGCAGCTTAGCTAGCGGGGTCTACAATGAGCAGTTCCTC.

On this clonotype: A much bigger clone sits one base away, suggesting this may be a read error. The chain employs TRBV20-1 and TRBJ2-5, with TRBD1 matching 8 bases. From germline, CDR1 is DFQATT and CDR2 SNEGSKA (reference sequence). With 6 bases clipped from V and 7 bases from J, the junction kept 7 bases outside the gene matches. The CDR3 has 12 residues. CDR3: CSADRGAGTQYF. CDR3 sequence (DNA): TGCAGTGCCGACAGGGGAGCCGGGACCCAGTACTTC.

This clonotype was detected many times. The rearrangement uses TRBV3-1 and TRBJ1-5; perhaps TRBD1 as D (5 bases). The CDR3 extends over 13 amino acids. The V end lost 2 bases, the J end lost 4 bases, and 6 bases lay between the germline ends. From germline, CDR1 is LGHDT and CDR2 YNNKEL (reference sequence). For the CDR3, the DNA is TGTGCCAGCAGCCAATCAGGGAATCAGCCCCAGCATTTT. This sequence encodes CASSQSGNQPQHF.

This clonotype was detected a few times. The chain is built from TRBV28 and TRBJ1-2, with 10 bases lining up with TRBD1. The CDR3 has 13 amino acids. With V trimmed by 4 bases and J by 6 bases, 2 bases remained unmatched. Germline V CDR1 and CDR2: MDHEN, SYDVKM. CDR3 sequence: CASSSGQGNGYTF. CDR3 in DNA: TGTGCCAGCAGTTCGGGACAGGGGAATGGCTACACCTTC.

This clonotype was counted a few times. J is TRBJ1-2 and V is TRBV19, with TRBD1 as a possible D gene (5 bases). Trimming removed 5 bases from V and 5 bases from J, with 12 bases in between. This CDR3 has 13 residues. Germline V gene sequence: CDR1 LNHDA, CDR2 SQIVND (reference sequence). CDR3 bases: TGTGCCAGTAGTTCGAGGGGAGTTTATGGCTACACCTTC. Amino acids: CASSSRGVYGYTF.